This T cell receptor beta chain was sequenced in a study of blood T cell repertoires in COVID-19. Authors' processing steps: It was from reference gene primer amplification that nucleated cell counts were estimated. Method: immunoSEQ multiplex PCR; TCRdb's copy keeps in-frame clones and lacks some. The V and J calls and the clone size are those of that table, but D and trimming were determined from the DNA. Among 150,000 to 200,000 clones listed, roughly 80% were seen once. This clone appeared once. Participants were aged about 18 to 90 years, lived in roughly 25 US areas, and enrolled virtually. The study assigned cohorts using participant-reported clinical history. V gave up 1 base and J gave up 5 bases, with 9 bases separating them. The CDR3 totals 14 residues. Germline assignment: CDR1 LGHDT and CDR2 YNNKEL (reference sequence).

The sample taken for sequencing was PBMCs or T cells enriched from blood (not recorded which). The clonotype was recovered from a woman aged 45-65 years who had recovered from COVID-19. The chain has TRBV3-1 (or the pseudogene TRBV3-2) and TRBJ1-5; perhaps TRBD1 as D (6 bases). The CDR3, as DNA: TGTGCCAGCAGCCAAGGACAGGTGGATCAGCCCCAGCATTTT. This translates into CASSQGQVDQPQHF.